This TCR beta chain was obtained from a study of shared clonotypes between healthy human individuals. General study points: Clonotypes which were not shared had lower generation probabilities than clonotypes that all four donors shared.

Data came from immunoSEQ multiplex PCR; TCRdb stores just in-frame clones and leaves some out. The sample includes under 2,000,000 clones, approximately 95% of them seen just once. Only CD45RO-negative cells positively selected for CCR7 counted as naive CD8 cells, so terminally differentiated effector memory CD45RA+ cells were excluded. The count of this clone is one. Its specificity is not known. Other DNA sequences in this specimen translate into the identical CDR3. The V end lost 5 bases, the J end lost 4 bases, and 9 bases lay between the germline ends. The CDR3 totals 13 residues. Germline values: CDR1 MNHEY, CDR2 SMNVEV (reference sequence).

This receptor was identified in a man between 18 and 29 years old in good health. This chain uses TRBV27 with TRBJ2-1, with D possibly matching TRBD1 (6 bases). Source material: naive CD8+ T cells sorted from blood. The CDR3 coding sequence is TGTGCCAGCAGTCGGACAGCTTACAATGAGCAGTTCTTC. This gives the protein CASSRTAYNEQFF.